What follows is one T cell receptor beta chain and its context. This entry belongs to a study of CD8 T cells in Susac syndrome. RNA amounts of 0.5 to 1 ug underwent reverse transcription with random hexamers. Via MiXCR, TCRdb re-called the immunoSEQ multiplex PCR reads, giving one row per CDR3 protein. The sample carries about 120,000 distinct CDR3 sequences, around 90% recorded once. FACS was used to enrich TEMRA cells, whereas the CD8+ and CD4+ T cells were obtained by negative isolation. Deletions cut 0 bases from V and 4 bases from J, with 17 bases between. The CDR3 consists of 16 residues. Germline loops: CDR1 SGHRS, CDR2 YFSETQ.

This TCR came from a human donor in good health. The chain uses TRBV5-1 and TRBJ2-7; D is perhaps TRBD1 (5 bases). The sample taken for sequencing was CD4+ T cells from PBMCs. The CDR3 DNA sequence: TGCGCCAGCAGCTTGGGGGGCCGGGTCTTGGAATACGAGCAGTACTTC. This gives the protein CASSLGGRVLEYEQYF.